The rows below give T cell receptor beta chains drawn from one sample of a study of T cell changes during pregnancy in multiple sclerosis. TCRdb's copy holds only in-frame clones and misses some; the assay was immunoSEQ multiplex PCR. The data contain about 86,000 clones, around 90% of them singletons. The sequencing here drew on peripheral blood, taken in the first trimester of pregnancy. The receptors come from a female donor in good health, enrolled as a control in a pregnancy study. Each CDR3 is given with its conserved first and last residue. The D gene is left open where the match is weak. The size entry is marked missing in some rows and otherwise reads once, few, many or a size class.

>TRBV1|TRBJ1-2|NA|NA|16
CTSSPPRTGGGRGYTF
TGCACCAGCAGCCCGCCTCGGACAGGGGGGGGTCGTGGCTACACCTTC
>TRBV28|TRBJ2-1|NA|NA|15
CASGQPGDRGDEQFF
TGTGCCAGCGGACAACCGGGGGACCGGGGCGATGAGCAGTTCTTC
>TRBV19|TRBJ2-7|NA|NA|14
CASSMRGSAYEQYF
TGTGCCAGTAGTATGAGAGGGTCAGCCTACGAGCAGTACTTC
>TRBV28|TRBJ2-7|NA|TRBD1|15
CASSPWGTGNDGQYF
TGTGCCAGCAGCCCATGGGGGACAGGGAATGACGGGCAGTACTTC
>TRBV4-1|TRBJ2-7|NA|TRBD1|15
CASSQTGTGNYEQYF
TGCGCCAGCAGCCAGACCGGGACAGGGAACTACGAGCAGTACTTC
>TRBV7-2|TRBJ2-1|once|NA|15
CASRGGGGLSNEQFF
TGTGCCAGCAGAGGAGGGGGGGGCCTTTCGAATGAGCAGTTCTTC
>TRBV7-9|TRBJ1-2|NA|NA|12
CASSPQGYGYTF
TGTGCCAGCAGCCCTCAGGGGTATGGCTACACCTTC
>TRBV6-1|TRBJ2-7|once|TRBD2|13
CASGPDSGIEQYF
TGTGCCAGCGGTCCCGACAGCGGGATCGAGCAGTACTTC
>TRBV7-3|TRBJ2-1|NA|TRBD2|15
CASSLNSGGLGEQFF
TGTGCCAGCAGCTTAAACAGCGGGGGCTTGGGTGAGCAGTTCTTC
>TRBV25-1|TRBJ1-2|NA|NA|11
CASSVGVGYTF
TGTGCCAGCAGTGTAGGGGTCGGCTACACCTTC
>TRBV29-1|TRBJ1-2|NA|NA|10
CSVEAGGYTF
TGCAGCGTTGAAGCAGGTGGCTACACCTTC
>TRBV5-6|TRBJ2-4|NA|TRBD1|13
CASSLTGVGIQYF
TGTGCCAGCAGCTTGACAGGGGTTGGCATTCAGTACTTC
>TRBV4-1|TRBJ2-1|NA|NA|18
CASSQADSGASSYNEQFF
TGCGCCAGCAGCCAAGCCGACAGTGGGGCAAGCTCCTACAATGAGCAGTTCTTC
>TRBV7-2|TRBJ1-2|NA|NA|16
CASSPELQDLGYGYTF
TGTGCCAGCAGCCCGGAATTACAGGATTTGGGCTATGGCTACACCTTC
>TRBV9|TRBJ2-1|NA|NA|13
CASSVAQGPEQFF
TGTGCCAGCAGCGTAGCGCAGGGCCCTGAGCAGTTCTTC
>TRBV6-1|TRBJ1-4|NA|TRBD1|14
CASRMGTAQEKLFF
TGTGCCAGCAGGATGGGGACAGCGCAGGAAAAACTGTTTTTT
>TRBV18|TRBJ2-1|NA|NA|12
CASSPQRSEWFF
TGTGCCAGCTCACCACAGCGCTCCGAATGGTTCTTC
>TRBV15|TRBJ1-4|NA|NA|15
CATSRGGGKEEKLFF
TGTGCCACCAGCAGAGGGGGGGGGAAGGAGGAAAAACTGTTTTTT
>TRBV14|TRBJ1-3|NA|TRBD1|19
CASSQDITPGQGSGNTIYF
TGTGCCAGCAGCCAAGATATCACACCGGGACAGGGATCTGGAAACACCATATATTTT
>TRBV6-4|TRBJ1-6|NA|TRBD1|14
CASSRTGINSPLHF
TGTGCCAGCAGCCGGACAGGGATAAATTCACCCCTCCACTTT
>TRBV28|TRBJ1-2|NA|TRBD1|18
CASSSQYRGRFLVLRYTF
TGTGCCAGCAGTTCACAGTACAGGGGCCGCTTCTTAGTTCTCCGCTACACCTTC
>TRBV5-5|TRBJ1-4|NA|NA|16
CASSLGSRVSSEKLFF
TGTGCCAGCAGCTTGGGTTCCCGGGTGTCGAGTGAAAAACTGTTTTTT
>TRBV28|TRBJ2-2|NA|TRBD1|20
CASSSEVMRWTGSNTGELFF
TGTGCCAGCAGTTCCGAAGTGATGAGATGGACAGGGTCGAACACCGGGGAGCTGTTTTTT
>TRBV7-9|TRBJ1-2|NA|TRBD1|15
CASSGLGQGPYGYTF
TGTGCCAGCAGCGGCCTGGGACAGGGGCCCTATGGCTACACCTTC
>TRBV12-5|TRBJ1-2|NA|NA|12
CASGQGSAGYTF
TGTGCTAGTGGTCAGGGTTCGGCTGGCTACACCTTC
>TRBV4-1|TRBJ2-7|NA|NA|14
CASSVRRGTHEQYF
TGCGCCAGCAGCGTTAGGAGGGGCACGCACGAGCAGTACTTC
>TRBV15|TRBJ2-1|NA|TRBD2|16
CATSRAGGLAGGRQFF
TGTGCCACCAGCAGAGCGGGGGGACTAGCGGGGGGCCGGCAGTTCTTC
>TRBV9|TRBJ1-1|NA|NA|16
CASGGGPISADTEAFF
TGTGCCAGCGGGGGAGGGCCTATATCGGCGGACACTGAAGCTTTCTTT
>TRBV14|TRBJ2-1|NA|NA|14
CASSPRDLANEQFF
TGTGCCAGCAGCCCAAGGGACTTAGCCAATGAGCAGTTCTTC
>TRBV5-1|TRBJ1-2|NA|TRBD1|15
CASSLVGQGAGGYTF
TGCGCCAGCAGCTTGGTGGGGCAGGGGGCTGGTGGCTACACCTTC
>TRBV4-2|TRBJ1-5|NA|TRBD1|16
CASSPTDRGKDQPQHF
TGTGCCAGCAGCCCTACCGACAGGGGAAAAGATCAGCCCCAGCATTTT
>TRBV11-2|TRBJ2-1|NA|NA|15
CASSYRQAPYNEQFF
TGTGCCAGCAGCTACCGACAGGCGCCCTACAATGAGCAGTTCTTC
>TRBV18|TRBJ1-1|NA|NA|17
CASSPGANRDLPIQAFF
TGTGCCAGCTCACCCGGAGCGAACCGGGACTTACCCATCCAGGCTTTCTTT
>TRBV27|TRBJ1-2|NA|NA|13
CASSTPGRDGYTF
TGTGCCAGCAGTACCCCAGGGAGGGATGGCTACACCTTC
>TRBV27|TRBJ2-6|NA|NA|15
CASSLSNSGANVLTF
TGTGCCAGCAGTTTATCCAACTCTGGGGCCAACGTCCTGACTTTC
>TRBV19|TRBJ1-2|NA|NA|12
CASSNRQYGYTF
TGTGCCAGTAGTAATCGACAGTATGGCTACACCTTC
>TRBV29-1|TRBJ2-3|once|TRBD2|18
CSVEDLGSASGEPYTQYF
TGCAGCGTTGAAGACCTAGGCTCAGCTAGCGGGGAACCTTACACGCAGTATTTT
>TRBV6-6|TRBJ2-5|NA|NA|14
CASRTQGGKETQYF
TGTGCCAGCAGAACCCAGGGGGGCAAGGAGACCCAGTACTTC
>TRBV6-4|TRBJ1-2|NA|NA|13
CASSDPKGGGYTF
TGTGCCAGCAGTGACCCGAAAGGGGGTGGCTACACCTTC
>TRBV5-4|TRBJ2-7|once|TRBD1|15
CASSDPGQGDYEQYF
TGTGCCAGCAGCGATCCGGGACAGGGGGACTACGAGCAGTACTTC
>TRBV25-1|TRBJ2-5|NA|NA|14
CASSERQYQETQYF
TGTGCCAGCAGTGAAAGACAGTACCAAGAGACCCAGTACTTC
>TRBV5-6|TRBJ1-2|NA|NA|15
CASSLAIRQSYGYTF
TGTGCCAGCAGCTTGGCTATCAGACAGTCTTATGGCTACACCTTC
>TRBV7-9|TRBJ2-7|NA|NA|12
CASRSGEYEQYF
TGTGCCAGCAGATCAGGGGAATACGAGCAGTACTTC
>TRBV15|TRBJ1-1|NA|NA|13
CATSRVLHTEAFF
TGTGCCACCAGCAGAGTACTCCACACTGAAGCTTTCTTT
>TRBV27|TRBJ2-3|NA|NA|16
CASSRGWSRSTDTQYF
TGTGCCAGCAGTAGGGGGTGGAGCAGGAGCACAGATACGCAGTATTTT
>TRBV9|TRBJ2-7|NA|NA|15
CASSLMEDISYEQYF
TGTGCCAGCAGCCTGATGGAGGATATTTCCTACGAGCAGTACTTC
>TRBV29-1|TRBJ1-2|NA|NA|10
CSVQGSGYTF
TGCAGCGTACAGGGAAGCGGCTACACCTTC
>TRBV5-5|TRBJ2-7|NA|NA|15
CASSFTVLSSYEQYF
TGTGCCAGCAGTTTCACCGTCCTGAGCTCCTACGAGCAGTACTTC
>TRBV5-1|TRBJ1-1|NA|NA|15
CASAVQGGMNTEAFF
TGCGCCAGCGCCGTACAGGGAGGGATGAACACTGAAGCTTTCTTT
>TRBV30|TRBJ2-7|NA|TRBD1|12
CAWTDRDYEQYF
TGTGCCTGGACGGACAGGGACTACGAGCAGTACTTC
>TRBV27|TRBJ1-5|NA|NA|17
CASSLSRGARSNQPQHF
TGTGCCAGCAGTTTATCGAGAGGAGCTCGTAGCAATCAGCCCCAGCATTTT
>TRBV7-2|TRBJ2-7|NA|NA|16
CASARGGQVSSYEQYF
TGTGCCAGCGCGAGGGGGGGACAGGTGAGCTCCTACGAGCAGTACTTC
>TRBV2|TRBJ1-2|NA|TRBD1|14
CASSDGTGYFGYTF
TGTGCCAGCAGTGATGGGACAGGCTACTTTGGCTACACCTTC
>TRBV28|TRBJ2-1|NA|TRBD2|15
CASGPGTSVPNEQFF
TGTGCCAGCGGCCCCGGGACTAGCGTCCCCAATGAGCAGTTCTTC